The 32 T cell receptor beta chains listed next were all sequenced from one sample in a study of shared clonotypes between healthy human individuals. The data were produced by immunoSEQ multiplex PCR, yet TCRdb's version contains in-frame clones alone and is incomplete. The sample contains some 1 million clones, about 75% of which appear only once. Sequenced material: memory CD4+ T cells sorted from blood. Subset specified: CD45RA-negative fraction. Receptor source: a young man in good health.

This chain connects TRBV5-1 to TRBJ2-1, with TRBD2 identical over 8 bases. Germline V gene data show CDR1 as SGHRS and CDR2 as YFSETQ. CDR3 size: 16 residues. Losses at the gene ends were 0 bases for V and 4 bases for J; bases not matched to a gene: 6. The CDR3 region is CASSLAGTSGYNEQFF. The CDR3 nucleotides read TGCGCCAGCAGCTTGGCCGGCACTAGCGGATACAATGAGCAGTTCTTC.

This clone appeared a single time. A read error may produce the germline difference seen at one junction end. This sequence joins TRBV11-2 and TRBJ2-1; TRBD2 is a possible D gene (5 bases). Germline CDR1 reads SGHAT; CDR2 reads FQNNGV. The CDR3 runs to 15 residues. As DNA, the CDR3 is TGTGCCAGCAGCATACCACCGGGAACGCACAAGGAGCAGTTCTTC. Encoded protein: CASSIPPGTHKEQFF.

CDR3 protein: CASSVAPGQSYGYTF. CDR3 DNA: TGTGCCAGCAGCGTAGCACCGGGACAGTCCTATGGCTACACCTTC. V and J are TRBV9 and TRBJ1-2; 7 nucleotides match TRBD1. From germline, CDR1 is SGDLS and CDR2 YYNGEE. V was pared by 0 bases and J by 4 bases, with 6 bases of the junction left unmatched. CDR3 length: 15 amino acids. Looking up the rest from reference TRBV9 and TRBJ1-2 gives the full variable domain: DSGVTQTPKHLITATGQRVTLRCSPRSGDLSVYWYQQSLDQGLQFLIQYYNGEERAKGNILERFSAQQFPDLHSELNLSSLELGDSALYFCASSVAPGQSYGYTFGSGTRLTVV.

J is TRBJ1-5 and V is TRBV6-1; weak D call: TRBD1 (5 bases). There are 15 residues in the CDR3. Per the germline V gene, CDR1 is MNHNS and CDR2 is SASEGT. The V end was cut by 8 bases, the J end by 5 bases, with 19 bases between. The chain's CDR3 is CASYRSAASDQPQHF. CDR3 DNA: TGTGCCAGCTACAGGAGTGCTGCGAGCGATCAGCCCCAGCATTTT.

The rearrangement joins TRBV4-3 to TRBJ2-7; the D is unclear. The CDR3 covers 16 residues. Trimming left V 0 bases short and J 2 bases short, with 14 bases between. Germline V gene data show CDR1 as LGHNA and CDR2 as YSLEER. This CDR3 reads CASSQDLQSSAYEQYF. Written as DNA, the CDR3 is TGCGCCAGCAGCCAAGATCTCCAGTCCAGTGCCTACGAGCAGTACTTC.

The rearrangement links TRBV28 to TRBJ2-7; 9 bases align to TRBD1. Germline CDR1 is MDHEN and CDR2 is SYDVKM. The CDR3 extends over 18 amino acids. J gave up 6 bases and V 6 bases, and 21 bases lay outside the gene matches. CDR3 in amino acids: CASSPTGTGYMDGFEQYF. Written as DNA, the CDR3 is TGTGCCAGCAGCCCCACCGGGACAGGGTATATGGATGGGTTCGAGCAGTACTTC.

The chain carries TRBV2 and TRBJ2-1, with TRBD2 identical over 9 bases. Per the germline V gene, CDR1 is SNHLY and CDR2 is FYNNEI. The CDR3 consists of 15 residues. The V and J ends lost 4 bases and 6 bases, in that order; junction bases with no gene match: 7. The CDR3 protein is CASSVATSGLNEQFF. CDR3 in DNA: TGTGCCAGCAGTGTCGCGACTAGCGGTCTCAATGAGCAGTTCTTC.

The gene calls are TRBV4-3 and TRBJ1-2, with D uncertain. Germline assignment: CDR1 LGHNA and CDR2 YSLEER. The ends were cut back, 1 base at V and 8 bases at J, with 20 bases in the middle. The CDR3 is made up of 16 amino acids. The CDR3 reads CASSQGGAASAGGYTF. The CDR3 DNA is TGCGCCAGCAGCCAAGGGGGTGCAGCTTCGGCGGGGGGCTACACCTTC.

This clone was found a few times. Written as DNA, the CDR3 is TGTGCCAGCAGTTTACACAGGCAGTCCTACAATGAGCAGTTCTTC. Its protein product is CASSLHRQSYNEQFF. V is TRBV27 and J is TRBJ2-1; tentatively, D is TRBD1 (5 bases). The CDR3 totals 15 residues. Trimming left V 2 bases short and J 1 base short, with 9 bases between. Germline V gene data show CDR1 as MNHEY and CDR2 as SMNVEV (reference sequence).

The gene calls are TRBV5-6 and TRBJ2-1; no clear D gene. Germline V gene sequence: CDR1 SGHDT, CDR2 YYEEEE. This CDR3 comprises 17 residues. V was cut by 3 bases and J by 5 bases, with 21 bases left in between. The CDR3, as DNA: TGTGCCAGCAGCTCCTGGTCTGGGCCCCAGGTGGACAATGAGCAGTTCTTC. Translated: CASSSWSGPQVDNEQFF.

This chain uses TRBV6-6 with TRBJ2-3; 11 positions agree with TRBD2. Per germline, CDR1 MNHNY and CDR2 SVGAGI (reference sequence). This CDR3 comprises 16 residues. Losses at the gene ends were 2 bases for V and 6 bases for J; bases not matched to a gene: 7. Here the CDR3 reads CASSYPFGTSGDTQYF. CDR3 bases: TGTGCCAGCAGTTACCCCTTCGGGACTAGCGGTGATACGCAGTATTTT.

The chain joins TRBV6-5 to TRBJ2-7; 10 positions agree with TRBD2. The V segment lost 7 bases and the J segment 3 bases; nucleotides outside the gene matches: 6. The germline gives CDR1 MNHEY, CDR2 SVGAGI. The CDR3 spans 14 residues. The CDR3 reads CASTAPSGSYEQYF. In DNA, the CDR3 is TGTGCCAGCACCGCGCCTAGCGGGAGCTACGAGCAGTACTTC.

There are many counts of this clone. V usage is TRBV19 and J usage is TRBJ1-6, with D possibly matching TRBD1 (6 bases). CDR3 length: 17 residues. V was clipped by 3 bases and J by 0 bases, with 12 bases between them. Germline lookup yields CDR1 LNHDA and CDR2 SQIVND (reference sequence). The CDR3 DNA follows: TGTGCCAGTAGTATGGGGGGCACCAGCTCCTATAATTCACCCCTCCACTTT. Its translation: CASSMGGTSSYNSPLHF.

This clone showed up just once. V and J are TRBV18 and TRBJ1-1; TRBD1 might be the D (5 bases). Germline V gene lookup returns CDR1 KGHSH and CDR2 LQKENI. The V and J ends lost 3 bases and 0 bases respectively, with 11 bases between them. This CDR3 is built from 15 residues. The CDR3 DNA is TGTGCCAGCTCACCGGGTGGGGGTTTGAACACTGAAGCTTTCTTT. This codes for CASSPGGGLNTEAFF.

The chain is built from TRBV6-1 and TRBJ1-2; the match to TRBD1 covers 11 bases. Germline values: CDR1 MNHNS, CDR2 SASEGT. This CDR3 spans 14 amino acids. V shed 2 bases and J 8 bases; nucleotides not matched to a gene: 4. The CDR3 region has the DNA TGTGCCAGCAGTGAAAGGGGACAGGGGGAAGGCTACACCTTC. This sequence encodes CASSERGQGEGYTF.

This chain connects TRBV10-1 to TRBJ2-3; 10 positions match TRBD1. The CDR3 is 16 amino acids. With 0 bases clipped from V and 4 bases from J, the junction kept 4 bases outside the gene matches. Germline V gene data show CDR1 as WNHNN and CDR2 as SYGVQD (reference sequence). CDR3 sequence reads: CASSESTGGLADTQYF. As DNA, the CDR3 is TGCGCCAGCAGTGAGTCGACAGGGGGCTTGGCAGATACGCAGTATTTT.

The chain recombines TRBV4-2 with TRBJ1-1; TRBD1 matches 10 bases. The CDR3 extends over 17 amino acids. V trimming: 7 bases; J trimming: 1 base; junction bases outside the gene matches: 12. Per the germline V gene, CDR1 is LGHNA and CDR2 is YNFKEQ. CDR3 loop: CASKMITGQGKNTEAFF. CDR3 DNA: TGTGCCAGCAAGATGATTACGGGACAGGGGAAGAACACTGAAGCTTTCTTT.

The chain links TRBV5-1 to TRBJ2-7; D is perhaps TRBD1 (6 bases). Germline V gene sequence: CDR1 SGHRS, CDR2 YFSETQ. Trimming removed 0 bases at V and 1 base at J, with 14 bases between. The CDR3 runs to 16 residues. CDR3 in DNA: TGCGCCAGCAGCTTGGTCGCCAGGGGATCGTCCTACGAGCAGTACTTC. Amino acid sequence: CASSLVARGSSYEQYF. Full variable domain (outside the CDR3, taken from reference TRBV5-1 and TRBJ2-7): KAGVTQTPRYLIKTRGQQVTLSCSPISGHRSVSWYQQTPGQGLQFLFEYFSETQRNKGNFPGRFSGRQFSNSRSEMNVSTLELGDSALYLCASSLVARGSSYEQYFGPGTRLTVT.

V is TRBV6-1 and J is TRBJ1-4, with D maybe TRBD1 (5 bases). Trimming left V 4 bases short and J 15 bases short, with 12 bases between. The CDR3 length is 11 residues. Germline V gene lookup returns CDR1 MNHNS and CDR2 SASEGT. CDR3 coding DNA: TGTGCCAGCAGTGGGGGACCGAGCGTGTTTTTT. It encodes CASSGGPSVFF.

This clone was seen just once. CDR3 coding DNA: TGTGCCAGCAGCTTGAAACAGGGGAGAGGGGCCAACGTCCTGACTTTC. Residues: CASSLKQGRGANVLTF. The rearrangement joins TRBV5-6 to TRBJ2-6; 7 nucleotides align to TRBD1. The V and J ends lost 1 base and 4 bases, in that order; junction bases with no gene match: 5. The CDR3 consists of 16 residues. Germline assignment: CDR1 SGHDT and CDR2 YYEEEE.

The rearrangement uses TRBV7-2 and TRBJ2-5; a possible D gene is TRBD2 (5 bases). This CDR3 spans 13 amino acids. Germline assignment: CDR1 SGHTA and CDR2 FQGNSA. Trimming stripped 8 bases from V and 6 bases from J, with 16 bases between. For the CDR3, the DNA is TGTGCCAGCGGCCCATTGGGAGCGCAGACCCAGTACTTC. Its protein is CASGPLGAQTQYF. Variable domain in full (rest from reference TRBV7-2 and TRBJ2-5): GAGVSQSPSNKVTEKGKDVELRCDPISGHTALYWYRQSLGQGLEFLIYFQGNSAPDKSGLPSDRFSAERTGGSVSTLTIQRTQQEDSAVYLCASGPLGAQTQYFGPGTRLLVL.

This clone was detected a few times. The chain joins TRBV5-6 to TRBJ1-6; TRBD1 is a possible D gene (5 bases). The germline CDR1 and CDR2 sequences are SGHDT and YYEEEE. V was pared by 3 bases and J by 6 bases, with 13 bases between. This CDR3 has 15 amino acids. The CDR3 loop reads CASSSLRGANSPLHF. The DNA for the CDR3 is TGTGCCAGCAGCTCCCTACGGGGCGCTAATTCACCCCTCCACTTT.

The gene calls are TRBV7-2 and TRBJ2-7; 11 bases align to TRBD2. The V gene's germline CDR1 is SGHTA and CDR2 FQGNSA. The CDR3 has 14 amino acids. V lost 6 bases, J lost 3 bases, and 4 bases stayed unmatched. CDR3 DNA sequence: TGTGCCAGCAGTGCCGGGACTAGCGGCTACGAGCAGTACTTC. It yields the protein CASSAGTSGYEQYF.

Only one count was recorded for this clone. This sequence joins TRBV5-6 and TRBJ1-5; a weak D match, TRBD1 (5 bases). Germline V gene sequence: CDR1 SGHDT, CDR2 YYEEEE. There are 13 residues in the CDR3. V lost 1 base, J lost 7 bases, and 9 bases lay in between. The CDR3 reads CASSLWGKQPQHF. The CDR3 DNA is TGTGCCAGCAGCTTGTGGGGGAAACAGCCCCAGCATTTT.

The chain's CDR3 is CASSPTQGMNTEAFF. The CDR3 coding sequence is TGTGCCAGCTCCCCTACACAGGGCATGAACACTGAAGCTTTCTTT. This chain uses TRBV18 with TRBJ1-1; D is perhaps TRBD1 (6 bases). The ends were cut back, 6 bases at V and 0 bases at J, with 14 bases in the middle. Germline V gene sequence: CDR1 KGHSH, CDR2 LQKENI. This CDR3 comprises 15 residues.

This clone occurred many times. The CDR3 is CASRGGQGIRGDEQFF. In DNA, the CDR3 is TGTGCCAGCAGGGGGGGACAGGGCATACGTGGAGATGAGCAGTTCTTC. V and J are TRBV6-4 and TRBJ2-1, with TRBD1 identical over 9 bases. V lost 6 bases and J lost 8; bases outside the gene matches: 14. Germline V gene sequence: CDR1 MRHNA, CDR2 SNTAGT. This CDR3 contains 16 residues.

Here the CDR3 reads CASSFNTVTQETQYF. Written as DNA, the CDR3 is TGTGCCAGCAGCTTCAATACAGTGACCCAAGAGACCCAGTACTTC. The gene calls are TRBV7-6 and TRBJ2-5; D gene unclear. Germline loops: CDR1 SGHVS, CDR2 FNYEAQ. The CDR3 covers 15 residues. Trimming stripped 3 bases from V and 1 base from J, with 12 bases between.

This chain links TRBV7-6 with TRBJ2-2; maybe TRBD1 (6 bases). Germline CDR1 reads SGHVS; CDR2 reads FNYEAQ. The V end was cut by 5 bases, the J end by 7 bases, with 17 bases between. The CDR3 totals 15 residues. The CDR3 spells CASSPDWPGDGELFF. The CDR3 nucleotides are TGTGCCAGCAGCCCGGACTGGCCAGGGGACGGGGAGCTGTTTTTT.

CDR3 amino acids: CAWSVGQLGAYEQYF. CDR3 nucleotide sequence: TGTGCCTGGAGTGTAGGGCAGTTGGGGGCCTACGAGCAGTACTTC. This chain links TRBV30 with TRBJ2-7; D assignment may be TRBD1 or TRBD2 (5 bases each). The CDR3 spans 15 residues. Trimming shortened V by 0 bases and J by 2 bases, and 14 bases separated the two germline ends. The germline V gene has CDR1 GTSNPN and CDR2 SVGIG (reference sequence).

The chain employs TRBV11-3 and TRBJ2-7; D perhaps matches TRBD1 (6 bases). The V and J ends lost 3 bases and 3 bases respectively, with 12 bases between them. This CDR3 spans 14 amino acids. The germline V gene has CDR1 SGHNT and CDR2 YENEEA. For the CDR3, the DNA is TGTGCCAGCAGCTTTTCCCGAGGGGGCTACGAGCAGTACTTC. Its protein product is CASSFSRGGYEQYF.

The gene calls are TRBV6-5 and TRBJ2-3, with 11 nucleotides matching TRBD2. CDR3 size: 15 residues. Germline V lookup: CDR1 MNHEY, CDR2 SVGAGI. Trimming removed 2 bases from V and 9 bases from J; junction bases left unmatched: 7. CDR3 DNA sequence: TGTGCCAGCAGTTACCTTAGCGGGAGGGCCGGGACGCAGTATTTT. Its translation is CASSYLSGRAGTQYF.

J is TRBJ2-2 and V is TRBV19, with D perhaps matching TRBD2 (6 bases). Looked up from germline, CDR1 is LNHDA and CDR2 is SQIVND (reference sequence). The CDR3 spans 13 residues. V was trimmed by 4 bases and J by 6 bases, leaving 9 bases between them. The CDR3 loop reads CASSTRGAGELFF. CDR3 sequence (DNA): TGTGCCAGTAGTACGCGGGGAGCCGGGGAGCTGTTTTTT.